This entry describes one T cell receptor beta chain. The sample's time point: patch test 2, 6 weeks after DPC sensitization. The sample's treatment: therapeutic diphenylcyclopropenone sensitization with weekly scalp DPC. From the RACE reads, TCRdb called clonotypes with MiXCR, one entry per CDR3 protein. The sample holds about 54,000 distinct CDR3 sequences, 9.5% to 10% seen once. This CDR3 contains 15 residues. V gave up 4 bases and J gave up 3 bases, with 15 bases separating them. Germline CDR1 MDHEN, CDR2 SYDVKM. The data stem from a study of human T cells and chemical hapten exposure. Study at large: The scalp of each patient received a weekly diphenylcyclopropenone dose for the full roughly 25-week study.

The J gene is TRBJ1-1, the V gene TRBV28; the D is unclear. This TCR came from a woman aged 45-65 years with alopecia areata. Some clones in this sample may be carry-over from other donors' samples. Source: whole blood, taken in connection with sensitization to the hapten diphenylcyclopropenone (DPC). The DNA for the CDR3 is TGTGCCAGCAGTTCCGCCCAGGTCGGAGACACTGAAGCTTTCTTT. As protein: CASSSAQVGDTEAFF.